This T cell receptor (beta chain) was captured by sequencing in a study of human T cells and chemical hapten exposure. Across the whole study: Mostly female, the patients presented with alopecia areata, totalis or universalis. The study, taken as a whole, reports: Healthy people's immune response may differ from that of the donors, who had alopecia. Patch test score rose with PT1 expanded TCRs, significant at 8, 16, 32, not 4.

One entry per CDR3 protein, called by TCRdb with MiXCR from the RACE reads. Altogether about 380,000 distinct CDR3 sequences are present, nearly 5% being singletons, with the ten largest covering under 3%. Unmatched junction bases numbered 16, after V lost 4 bases and J lost 9 bases. Germline CDR1 is MNHNY and CDR2 is SVGAGI (reference sequence). This CDR3 comprises 17 residues. This clonotype has just a few counts. Its antigen is as yet unknown. Indicated time point: patch test 1, 2 weeks after DPC sensitization. As for treatment: therapeutic diphenylcyclopropenone sensitization with weekly scalp DPC.

The source of this sequence is a woman in her 50s with alopecia areata. Some clones in this sample may be carry-over from other donors' samples. The starting material was whole blood, obtained in connection with sensitization to the hapten diphenylcyclopropenone (DPC). This rearrangement joins TRBV6-6 to TRBJ2-1, with TRBD2 matching over 9 bases. The CDR3 bases are TGTGCCAGCAGTTCCCGGGCAGGACTAGCGACAAGGAGTGAGCAGTTCTTC. It translates to CASSSRAGLATRSEQFF.